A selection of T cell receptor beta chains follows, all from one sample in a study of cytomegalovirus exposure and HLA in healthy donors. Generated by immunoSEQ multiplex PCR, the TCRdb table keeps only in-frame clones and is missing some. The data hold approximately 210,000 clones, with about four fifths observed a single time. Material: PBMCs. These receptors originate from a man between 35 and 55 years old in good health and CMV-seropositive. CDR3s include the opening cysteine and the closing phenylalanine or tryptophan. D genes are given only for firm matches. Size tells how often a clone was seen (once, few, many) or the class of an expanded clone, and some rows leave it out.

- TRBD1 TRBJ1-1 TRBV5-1 CASSLGTGGYMNTEAFF TGCGCCAGCAGCCTCGGGACAGGGGGATACATGAACACTGAAGCTTTCTTT
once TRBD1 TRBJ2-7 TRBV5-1 CASSVGQGASYEQYF TGCGCCAGCAGCGTGGGACAGGGGGCATCCTACGAGCAGTACTTC
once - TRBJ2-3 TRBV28 CASSLRADPTDTQYF TGTGCCAGCAGTTTGAGGGCAGATCCCACAGATACGCAGTATTTT
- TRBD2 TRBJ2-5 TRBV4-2 CASSQDPSGRQETQYF TGTGCCAGCAGCCAAGACCCTAGCGGGAGACAAGAGACCCAGTACTTC
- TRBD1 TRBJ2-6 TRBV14 CASSQDRRTGSSGANVLTF TGTGCCAGCAGCCAAGATCGTCGGACAGGTAGCTCTGGGGCCAACGTCCTGACTTTC
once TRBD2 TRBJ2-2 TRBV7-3 CASSTRTSGRASNTGELFF TGTGCCAGCAGCACACGAACTAGCGGGAGGGCCTCGAACACCGGGGAGCTGTTTTTT
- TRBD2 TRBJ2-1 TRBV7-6 CASSLGLAGGNPYNEQFF TGTGCCAGCAGCTTGGGACTAGCGGGAGGGAATCCCTACAATGAGCAGTTCTTC
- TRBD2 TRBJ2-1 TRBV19 CASIRPGGSGSSNEQFF TGTGCCAGTATCCGCCCCGGGGGTAGCGGGAGCAGCAATGAGCAGTTCTTC
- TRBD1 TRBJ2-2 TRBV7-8 CASSLDRGYGGELFF TGTGCCAGCAGCTTAGACAGGGGGTATGGCGGGGAGCTGTTTTTT
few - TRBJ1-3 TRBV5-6 CASSLLGSSGNTIYF TGTGCCAGCAGCTTGCTAGGCTCCTCTGGAAACACCATATATTTT
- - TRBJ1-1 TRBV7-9 CASSAGWYTEAFF TGTGCCAGCAGTGCAGGGTGGTACACTGAAGCTTTCTTT
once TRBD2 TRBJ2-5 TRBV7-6 CASSQGLAGGPEETQYF TGTGCCAGCAGCCAGGGACTAGCGGGAGGGCCGGAAGAGACCCAGTACTTC
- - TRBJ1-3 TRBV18 CASSPPLGRAGNTIYF TGTGCCAGCTCACCACCTTTGGGGCGAGCTGGAAACACCATATATTTT
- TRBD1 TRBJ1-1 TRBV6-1 CASSEAGTGSTEAFF TGTGCCAGCAGTGAAGCTGGGACAGGGAGTACTGAAGCTTTCTTT
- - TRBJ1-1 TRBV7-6 CASSPSERGQSILNTEAFF TGTGCCAGCAGCCCCTCCGAGAGGGGACAATCCATACTCAACACTGAAGCTTTCTTT
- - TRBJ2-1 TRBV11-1 CASSLGSGFSYNEQFF TGTGCCAGCAGCTTAGGGTCAGGCTTCTCCTACAATGAGCAGTTCTTC
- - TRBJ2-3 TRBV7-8 CASSPPGADTQYF TGTGCCAGCAGCCCCCCGGGGGCAGATACGCAGTATTTT
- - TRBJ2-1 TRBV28 CASTRGWNLYNEQFF TGTGCCAGCACGCGCGGCTGGAACCTTTACAATGAGCAGTTCTTC
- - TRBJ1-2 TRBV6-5 CASSPLSMSGYTF TGTGCCAGCAGTCCTCTATCCATGTCTGGCTACACCTTC
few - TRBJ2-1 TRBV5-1 CASSPSDSFYNEQFF TGCGCCAGCAGCCCCTCGGACAGCTTCTACAATGAGCAGTTCTTC
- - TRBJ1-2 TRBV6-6 CASSLGQSYGYTF TGTGCCAGCAGTCTAGGACAGAGTTATGGCTACACCTTC
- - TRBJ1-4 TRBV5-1 CASSLVPGDEKLFF TGCGCCAGCAGCTTGGTCCCAGGGGACGAAAAACTGTTTTTT
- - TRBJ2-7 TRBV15 CATSSPGRGSYEQYF TGTGCCACCAGCAGCCCGGGGCGGGGCTCCTACGAGCAGTACTTC
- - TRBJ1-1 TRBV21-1 CASSKILRPGDTEAFF TGTGCCAGCAGCAAAATTCTACGGCCCGGGGACACTGAAGCTTTCTTT
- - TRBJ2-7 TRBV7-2 CASSLLQAYEQYF TGTGCCAGCAGCTTATTGCAGGCCTACGAGCAGTACTTC
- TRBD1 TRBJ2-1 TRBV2 CATSGQGSNEQFF TGTGCCACCTCGGGACAGGGAAGCAATGAGCAGTTCTTC
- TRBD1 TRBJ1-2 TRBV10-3 CAISESDRTYGYTF TGTGCCATCAGCGAGTCGGACAGGACTTATGGCTACACCTTC
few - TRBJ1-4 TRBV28 CASSRRLAGEKLFF TGTGCCAGCAGCCGCCGGCTGGCAGGAGAAAAACTGTTTTTT
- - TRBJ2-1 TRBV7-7 CASSAQGGYEQFF TGTGCTAGCAGCGCCCAGGGTGGATATGAGCAGTTCTTC
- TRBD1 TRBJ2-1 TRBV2 CASRRGDRGGNEQFF TGTGCCAGCAGGAGGGGGGACAGGGGAGGCAATGAGCAGTTCTTC
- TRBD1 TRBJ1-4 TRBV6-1 CASSAIQGVSTNEKLFF TGTGCCAGCAGTGCGATACAGGGGGTGAGCACTAATGAAAAACTGTTTTTT
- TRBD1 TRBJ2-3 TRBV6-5 CASSFDRVSTDTQYF TGTGCCAGCAGCTTTGACAGGGTCAGCACAGATACGCAGTATTTT
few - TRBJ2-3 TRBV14 CASSGNSADTQYF TGTGCCAGCAGCGGAAATAGCGCAGATACGCAGTATTTT
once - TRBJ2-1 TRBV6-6 CACSTASYNEQFF TGTGCCTGCTCGACTGCCTCCTACAATGAGCAGTTCTTC
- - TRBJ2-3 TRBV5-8 CASSLRLGEFSGRGTQYF TGTGCCAGCAGCCTGAGATTGGGGGAGTTTTCGGGGCGGGGTACGCAGTATTTT
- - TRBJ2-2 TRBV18 CASSPTLEGANTGELFF TGTGCCAGCTCACCGACGTTGGAGGGCGCGAACACCGGGGAGCTGTTTTTT
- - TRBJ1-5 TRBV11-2 CASSLGRDSQPQHF TGTGCCAGCAGCTTAGGCAGGGATAGTCAGCCCCAGCATTTT
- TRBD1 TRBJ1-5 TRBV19 CASSIGPGGGNQPQHF TGTGCCAGTAGTATAGGTCCAGGGGGCGGCAATCAGCCCCAGCATTTT
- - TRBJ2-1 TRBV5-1 CASSLAISDEQFF TGCGCCAGCAGCTTGGCCATCTCGGATGAGCAGTTCTTC
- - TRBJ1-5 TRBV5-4 CASSLGTESNQPQHF TGTGCCAGCAGCTTGGGGACAGAAAGCAATCAGCCCCAGCATTTT
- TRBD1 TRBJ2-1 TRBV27 CASSPWTGYNEQFF TGTGCCAGCAGTCCGTGGACAGGCTACAATGAGCAGTTCTTC
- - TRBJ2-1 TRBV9 CASSVTEYNEQFF TGTGCCAGCAGCGTGACGGAGTACAATGAGCAGTTCTTC
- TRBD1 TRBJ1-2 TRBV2 CASTLDRGNYGYTF TGTGCCAGCACTCTGGACAGGGGGAACTATGGCTACACCTTC
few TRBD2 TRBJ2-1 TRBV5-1 CASSMGLAGSYNEQFF TGCGCCAGCAGCATGGGACTAGCGGGATCTTACAATGAGCAGTTCTTC
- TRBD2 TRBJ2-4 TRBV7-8 CASSLARETSGSSPKNIQYF TGTGCCAGCAGCTTAGCGAGGGAGACTAGCGGGAGTTCACCCAAAAACATTCAGTACTTC
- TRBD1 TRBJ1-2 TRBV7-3 CASSAQGQASGGYTF TGTGCCAGCAGCGCCCAGGGACAGGCCTCGGGTGGCTACACCTTC
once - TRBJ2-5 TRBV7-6 CASSSRFVLRYF TGTGCCAGCAGCTCTCGTTTCGTCCTCCGGTACTTC
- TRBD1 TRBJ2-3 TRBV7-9 CASSLPGQPTDTQYF TGTGCCAGCAGCTTGCCGGGACAGCCCACAGATACGCAGTATTTT
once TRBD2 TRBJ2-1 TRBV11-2 CASSSRTSGAHNEQFF TGTGCCAGCAGCTCCCGGACTAGCGGGGCCCACAATGAGCAGTTCTTC
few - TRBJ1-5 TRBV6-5 CASSPRRSNQPQHF TGTGCCAGCAGCCCTAGGAGGAGCAATCAGCCCCAGCATTTT
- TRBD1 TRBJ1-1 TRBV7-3 CASSLVPKRTGSVTEAFF TGTGCCAGCAGCTTGGTTCCCAAACGGACAGGGTCGGTGACTGAAGCTTTCTTT
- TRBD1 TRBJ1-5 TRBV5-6 CASSFGGGFNQPQHF TGTGCCAGCAGCTTCGGAGGGGGCTTCAATCAGCCCCAGCATTTT
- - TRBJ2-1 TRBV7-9 CASSVVRDEQFF TGTGCCAGCAGCGTAGTCCGAGATGAGCAGTTCTTC
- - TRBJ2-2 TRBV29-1 CSAKHTGELFF TGCAGCGCCAAGCATACCGGGGAGCTGTTTTTT